The entry below gives a single T cell receptor beta chain sequence along with its context. The antigen is not known. These data originate in a study of CD8 T cells in ankylosing spondylitis. Whole-study results and caveats: Clones that were linked to disease were CD8+ and were relatively rare in peripheral blood. According to the report, clones linked to the disease were significantly enriched in matched synovial fluid samples taken from ankylosing spondylitis patients. Blood from ankylosing spondylitis patients appeared to carry a characteristic eight-variant TCR beta motif.

The CDR3 runs to 15 residues. Germline lookup yields CDR1 DFQATT and CDR2 SNEGSKA (reference sequence). V lost 2 bases to trimming and J lost 7 bases, with 20 bases between them. TCRdb passed the 5' RACE reads through MiXCR, listing each CDR3 protein once. The profile shows approximately 300,000 distinct CDR3 sequences, about 20% of them singletons. This chain joins TRBV20-1 and TRBJ2-5, with D possibly TRBD1 on 6 matching bases. This receptor was identified in a female donor with ankylosing spondylitis or in good health (not recorded which). The sequenced sample was blood, either unsorted or a sorted T cell fraction (not recorded which). The CDR3: CSARLPRSSGATQYF. CDR3 in DNA: TGCAGTGCTAGATTGCCAAGGAGTTCAGGGGCGACCCAGTACTTC.